This T cell receptor beta chain originates from a study of T-cell reconstitution after alpha-beta-depleted transplantation in children. General study points: Surviving recipient T cells and thymic progenitors produced the high day-60 TCRbeta diversity seen in some patients. T-cell numbers and diversity, one year after transplant, stemmed largely from T cells that were newly produced. Alpha-beta T cells present about two months after transplant were reported to originate from several hundred expanded graft clones.

The V gene lost 10 bases and the J gene lost 7 bases, with 17 bases spanning the gap. CDR3 length equals 13 residues. CDR1 and CDR2 from the germline V gene are MNHNS and SASEGT. The table lists this clonotype with a few counts. What it recognizes is unknown. The TCRbeta library was prepared with unique molecular identifiers. Each CDR3 protein gets one entry after TCRdb re-called the PCR reads with MiXCR. The sample carries some 830,000 distinct CDR3 sequences, roughly 15% recorded once. The sequencing used PBMCs, mostly from graft donor cells, collected 360 days after TCRalphabeta/CD19-depleted stem cell transplant. The clonotype comes from a male patient younger than 18 who had a stem cell transplant for acute lymphoblastic leukemia, so the T cells may come from the graft donor. The chain links TRBV6-1 to TRBJ2-1, with unresolved D. CDR3: CATAREVPNEQFF. CDR3 nucleotide sequence: TGTGCCACCGCTAGAGAAGTCCCAAATGAGCAGTTCTTC.